Listed below are T cell receptor beta chains from one sample, sequenced in a study of Ad26.COV2.S vaccination and SARS-CoV-2 variants. Clones were read by immunoSEQ multiplex PCR, and TCRdb kept only the in-frame ones, dropping some. Of around 320,000 clones listed, roughly 91% are singletons. The specimen comprised peripheral blood, sampled in a trial of Ad26.COV2.S vaccine versus placebo. The receptor source for this set is a person between 18 and 59 years old who received the Ad26.COV2.S COVID-19 vaccine or a placebo. The CDR3 runs from the conserved cysteine through the conserved F or W. D genes are given only for firm matches.

CDR3 protein: CASSGTVNTEAFF; CDR3 DNA: TGTGCCAGCAGCGGGACAGTGAACACTGAAGCTTTCTTT; D gene: TRBD1; V gene: TRBV5-6; J gene: TRBJ1-1; CDR3 length: 13
CDR3 protein: CASSINGQEFSYEQYF; CDR3 DNA: TGTGCCAGTAGTATTAACGGCCAGGAGTTCTCCTACGAGCAGTACTTC; D gene: -; V gene: TRBV19; J gene: TRBJ2-7; CDR3 length: 16
CDR3 protein: CASGGASFSTDTQYF; CDR3 DNA: TGTGCCAGCGGGGGGGCTTCTTTCTCCACAGATACGCAGTATTTT; D gene: -; V gene: TRBV6-5; J gene: TRBJ2-3; CDR3 length: 15
CDR3 protein: CASSSASGNEQFF; CDR3 DNA: TGTGCCAGCAGCTCTGCCTCAGGGAATGAGCAGTTCTTC; D gene: -; V gene: TRBV7-3; J gene: TRBJ2-1; CDR3 length: 13
CDR3 protein: CASSTVTGELFF; CDR3 DNA: TGTGCCAGCAGCACGGTCACCGGGGAGCTGTTTTTT; D gene: -; V gene: TRBV11-2; J gene: TRBJ2-2; CDR3 length: 12
CDR3 protein: CAWSRGNYYEQYF; CDR3 DNA: TGTGCCTGGAGTAGGGGAAACTACTACGAGCAGTACTTC; D gene: -; V gene: TRBV30; J gene: TRBJ2-7; CDR3 length: 13
CDR3 protein: CASSLKSGTGVEQYF; CDR3 DNA: TGTGCCAGCAGCCTAAAATCCGGGACAGGGGTCGAGCAGTACTTC; D gene: TRBD1; V gene: TRBV5-4; J gene: TRBJ2-7; CDR3 length: 15
CDR3 protein: CASSLDSGGYGYTF; CDR3 DNA: TGTGCCAGCAGCTTAGACAGTGGAGGGTATGGCTACACCTTC; D gene: -; V gene: TRBV7-2; J gene: TRBJ1-2; CDR3 length: 14
CDR3 protein: CASSTIQGVAGYTF; CDR3 DNA: TGTGCCAGCAGCACTATACAGGGGGTGGCCGGCTACACCTTC; D gene: TRBD1; V gene: TRBV25-1; J gene: TRBJ1-2; CDR3 length: 14
CDR3 protein: CASSELALKGSYNEQFF; CDR3 DNA: TGTGCCAGCAGTGAACTGGCCCTAAAGGGGTCCTACAATGAGCAGTTCTTC; D gene: -; V gene: TRBV6-1; J gene: TRBJ2-1; CDR3 length: 17
CDR3 protein: CASSQDWGGPYEQYF; CDR3 DNA: TGTGCCAGCAGCCAAGATTGGGGAGGGCCCTACGAGCAGTACTTC; D gene: TRBD2; V gene: TRBV3-1/TRBV3-2; J gene: TRBJ2-7; CDR3 length: 15
CDR3 protein: CASSPYKDMNTEAFF; CDR3 DNA: TGTGCCAGCAGCCCGTACAAGGACATGAACACTGAAGCTTTCTTT; D gene: -; V gene: TRBV7-8; J gene: TRBJ1-1; CDR3 length: 15
CDR3 protein: CASSDSQGGTYEQYF; CDR3 DNA: TGTGCCAGCAGTGATTCCCAGGGAGGGACCTACGAGCAGTACTTC; D gene: TRBD2; V gene: TRBV2; J gene: TRBJ2-7; CDR3 length: 15
CDR3 protein: CASSQVSGVFYEQYF; CDR3 DNA: TGTGCCAGCAGCCAAGTATCAGGGGTTTTTTACGAGCAGTACTTC; D gene: -; V gene: TRBV3-1/TRBV3-2; J gene: TRBJ2-7; CDR3 length: 15